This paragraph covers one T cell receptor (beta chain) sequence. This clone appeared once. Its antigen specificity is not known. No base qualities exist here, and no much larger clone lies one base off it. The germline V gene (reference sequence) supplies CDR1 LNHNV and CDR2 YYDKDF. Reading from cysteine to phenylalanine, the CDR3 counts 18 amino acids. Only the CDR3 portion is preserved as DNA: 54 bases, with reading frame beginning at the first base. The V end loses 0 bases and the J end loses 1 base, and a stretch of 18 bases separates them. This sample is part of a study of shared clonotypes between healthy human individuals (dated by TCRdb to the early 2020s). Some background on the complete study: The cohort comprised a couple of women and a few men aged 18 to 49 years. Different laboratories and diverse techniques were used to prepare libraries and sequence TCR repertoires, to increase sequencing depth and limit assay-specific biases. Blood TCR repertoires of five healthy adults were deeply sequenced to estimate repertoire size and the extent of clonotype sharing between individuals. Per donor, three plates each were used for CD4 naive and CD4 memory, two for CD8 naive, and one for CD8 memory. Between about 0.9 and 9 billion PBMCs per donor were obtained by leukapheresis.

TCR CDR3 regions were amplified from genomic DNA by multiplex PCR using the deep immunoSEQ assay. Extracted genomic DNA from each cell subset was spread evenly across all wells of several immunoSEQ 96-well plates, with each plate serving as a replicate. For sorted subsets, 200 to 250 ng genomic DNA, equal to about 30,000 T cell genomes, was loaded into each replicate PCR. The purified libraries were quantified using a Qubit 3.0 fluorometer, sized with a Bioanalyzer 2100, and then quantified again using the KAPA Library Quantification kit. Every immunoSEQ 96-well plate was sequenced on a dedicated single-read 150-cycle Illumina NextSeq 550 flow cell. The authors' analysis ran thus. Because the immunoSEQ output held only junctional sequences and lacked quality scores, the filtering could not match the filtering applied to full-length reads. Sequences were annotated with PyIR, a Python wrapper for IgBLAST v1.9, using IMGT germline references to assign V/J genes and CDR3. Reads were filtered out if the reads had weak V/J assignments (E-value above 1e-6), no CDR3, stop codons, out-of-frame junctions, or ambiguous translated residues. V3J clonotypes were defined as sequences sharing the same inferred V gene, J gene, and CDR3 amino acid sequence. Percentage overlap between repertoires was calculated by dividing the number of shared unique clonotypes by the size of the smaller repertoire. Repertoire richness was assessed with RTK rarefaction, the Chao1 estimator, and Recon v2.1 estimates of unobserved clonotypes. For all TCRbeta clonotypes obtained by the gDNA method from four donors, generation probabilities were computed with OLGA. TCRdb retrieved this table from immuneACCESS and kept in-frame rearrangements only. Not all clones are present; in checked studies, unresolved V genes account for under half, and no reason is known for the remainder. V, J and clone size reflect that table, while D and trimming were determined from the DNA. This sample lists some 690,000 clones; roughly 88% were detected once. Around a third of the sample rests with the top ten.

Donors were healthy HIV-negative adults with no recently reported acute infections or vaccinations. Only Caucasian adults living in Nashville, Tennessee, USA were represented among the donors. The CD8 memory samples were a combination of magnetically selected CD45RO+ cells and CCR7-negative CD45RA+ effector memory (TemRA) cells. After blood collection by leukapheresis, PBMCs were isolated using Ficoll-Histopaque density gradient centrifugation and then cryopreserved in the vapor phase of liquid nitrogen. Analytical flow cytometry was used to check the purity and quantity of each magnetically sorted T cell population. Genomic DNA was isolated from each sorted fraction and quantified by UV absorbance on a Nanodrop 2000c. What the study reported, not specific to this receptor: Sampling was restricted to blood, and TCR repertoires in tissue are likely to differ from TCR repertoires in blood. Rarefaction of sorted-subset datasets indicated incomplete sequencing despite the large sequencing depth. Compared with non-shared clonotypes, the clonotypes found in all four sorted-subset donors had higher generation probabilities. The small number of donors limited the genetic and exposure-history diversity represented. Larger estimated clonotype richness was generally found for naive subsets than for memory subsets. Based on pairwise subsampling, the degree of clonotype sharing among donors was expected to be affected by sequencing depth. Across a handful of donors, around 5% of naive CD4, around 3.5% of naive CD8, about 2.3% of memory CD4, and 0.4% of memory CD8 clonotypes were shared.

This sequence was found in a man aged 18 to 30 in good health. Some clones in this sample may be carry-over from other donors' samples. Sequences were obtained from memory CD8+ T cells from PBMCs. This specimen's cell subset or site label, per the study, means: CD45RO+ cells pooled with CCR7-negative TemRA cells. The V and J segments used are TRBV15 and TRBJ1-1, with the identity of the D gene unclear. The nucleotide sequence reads TGTGCCACCAGCAGAGATCAGCGGGAATCATATGCGAACACTGAAGCTTTCTTT. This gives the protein CATSRDQRESYANTEAFF.